The 4 T cell receptor beta chains in this list originate from one sample, sequenced in a study of molecular identifiers for immune sequencing clone quantification. A single record per CDR3 protein comes from TCRdb applying MiXCR to the PCR reads. The sample holds approximately 630,000 distinct CDR3 sequences, roughly 23% seen once. Sample: naive CD8+ T cells from blood, with Jurkat cell RNA spiked in. Regarding subset: FACS-sorted CD8+CD4-CCR7+CD45RA+ naive T cells. The receptor set was obtained from a human donor in good health. Some libraries in this study had Jurkat cell RNA spiked in.

Points on this clonotype: One junction end does not reproduce the germline sequence, and a read error may be involved. V gene TRBV13 combines with J gene TRBJ2-3; D is unclear. Germline assignment: CDR1 PRHDT and CDR2 FYEKMQ (reference sequence). This CDR3 has 13 residues. This CDR3 is CARSLVRTDTQYF. DNA for the CDR3: TGTGCCCGCAGCTTAGTCAGGACAGATACGCAGTATTTT.

This clonotype was recorded a few times. The V call is TRBV6-5, the J call TRBJ1-2; TRBD1 matches 9 bases. CDR1 is MNHEY and CDR2 is SVGAGI in the germline V gene. The ends lost 7 bases at V and 2 bases at J; junction bases unmatched: 5. This CDR3 is 14 amino acids long. The CDR3 DNA reads TGTGCCAGCACCCCGGACAGGGGAAACTATGGCTACACCTTC. Translated, it gives CASTPDRGNYGYTF.

This clonotype was counted at least ten times. The chain employs TRBV20-1 and TRBJ2-1; TRBD2 matches 7 bases. The germline V gene has CDR1 DFQATT and CDR2 SNEGSKA (reference sequence). J gave up 9 bases and V 7 bases, and 0 bases lay outside the gene matches. The CDR3 totals 9 residues. The CDR3 region has the DNA TGCAGTGGACTAGCTGAGCAGTTCTTC. Residues: CSGLAEQFF.

To note about this clonotype: Given a much more abundant clone one base away, this may be a read error. V usage is TRBV27 and J usage is TRBJ2-7; 7 bases fit TRBD2. V dropped 2 bases and J dropped 2; count of bases not matched to a gene: 3. The CDR3 is made up of 14 amino acids. In germline, CDR1 is MNHEY, CDR2 SMNVEV (reference sequence). The DNA of the CDR3 is TGTGCCAGCAGTTTACTAGCGGACCCCTACGAGCAGTACTTC. It codes for CASSLLADPYEQYF.